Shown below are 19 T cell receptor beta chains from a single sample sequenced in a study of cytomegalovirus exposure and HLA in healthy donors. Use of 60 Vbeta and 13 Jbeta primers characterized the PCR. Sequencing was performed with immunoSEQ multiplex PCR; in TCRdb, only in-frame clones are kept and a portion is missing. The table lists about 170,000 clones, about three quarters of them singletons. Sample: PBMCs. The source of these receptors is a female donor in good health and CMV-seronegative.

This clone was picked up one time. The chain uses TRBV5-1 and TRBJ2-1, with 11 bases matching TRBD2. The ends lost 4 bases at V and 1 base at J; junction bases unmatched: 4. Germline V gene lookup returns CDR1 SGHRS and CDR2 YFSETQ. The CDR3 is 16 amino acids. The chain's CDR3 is CASSLWTSGSYNEQFF. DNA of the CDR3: TGCGCCAGCAGCCTCTGGACTAGCGGGTCCTACAATGAGCAGTTCTTC.

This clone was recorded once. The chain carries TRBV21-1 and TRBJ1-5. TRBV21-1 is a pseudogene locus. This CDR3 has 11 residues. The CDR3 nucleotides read TGTGCCAGCAGCAAAGAAGAGTCCCAGCATTTT. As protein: CASSKEESQHF.

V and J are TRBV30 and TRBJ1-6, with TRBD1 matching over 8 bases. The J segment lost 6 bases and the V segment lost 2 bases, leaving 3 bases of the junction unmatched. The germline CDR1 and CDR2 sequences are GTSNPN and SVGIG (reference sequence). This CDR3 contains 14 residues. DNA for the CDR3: TGTGCCTGGAGTCCTGGACAGGGTAATTCACCCCTCCACTTT. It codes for CAWSPGQGNSPLHF.

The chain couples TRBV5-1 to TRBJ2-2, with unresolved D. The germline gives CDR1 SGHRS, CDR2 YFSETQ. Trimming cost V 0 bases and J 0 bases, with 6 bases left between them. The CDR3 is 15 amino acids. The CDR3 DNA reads TGCGCCAGCAGCTTGGTGTCTCCGAACACCGGGGAGCTGTTTTTT. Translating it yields CASSLVSPNTGELFF.

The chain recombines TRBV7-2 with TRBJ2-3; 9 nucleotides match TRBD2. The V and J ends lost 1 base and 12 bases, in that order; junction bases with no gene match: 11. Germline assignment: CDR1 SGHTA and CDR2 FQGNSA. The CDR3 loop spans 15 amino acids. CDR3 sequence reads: CASSLDIAGARPQYF. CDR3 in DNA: TGTGCCAGCAGCTTAGACATAGCGGGGGCCCGCCCACAGTATTTT.

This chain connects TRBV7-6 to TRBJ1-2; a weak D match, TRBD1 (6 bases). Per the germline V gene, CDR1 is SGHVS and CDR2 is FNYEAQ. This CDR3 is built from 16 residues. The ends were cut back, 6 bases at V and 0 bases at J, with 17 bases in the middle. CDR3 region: CASSLVGGQSNYGYTF. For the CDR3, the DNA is TGTGCCAGCAGTCTAGTAGGGGGTCAATCTAACTATGGCTACACCTTC.

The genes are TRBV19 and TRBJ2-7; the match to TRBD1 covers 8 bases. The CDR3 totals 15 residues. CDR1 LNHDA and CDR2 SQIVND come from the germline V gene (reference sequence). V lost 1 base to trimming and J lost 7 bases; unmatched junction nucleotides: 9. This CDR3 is CASSIVGQGAYEQYF. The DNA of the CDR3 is TGTGCCAGTAGTATAGTTGGTCAGGGGGCTTATGAGCAGTACTTC.

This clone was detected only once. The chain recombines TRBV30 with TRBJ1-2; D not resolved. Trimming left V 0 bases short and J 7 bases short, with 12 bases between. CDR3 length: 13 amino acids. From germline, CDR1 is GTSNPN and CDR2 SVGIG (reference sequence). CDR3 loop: CAWSVWAEGGYTF. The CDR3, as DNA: TGTGCCTGGAGTGTGTGGGCCGAGGGTGGCTACACCTTC.

CDR3 protein: CASSFRAGGAYNEQFF. CDR3 nucleotide sequence: TGTGCCAGCAGCTTCAGAGCGGGAGGGGCCTACAATGAGCAGTTCTTC. V gene TRBV7-3 combines with J gene TRBJ2-1; 10 nucleotides line up with TRBD2. Germline CDR1 is SGHTA and CDR2 is FQGTGA. V lost 3 bases, J lost 2 bases, and 4 bases stayed unmatched. The CDR3 consists of 16 residues.

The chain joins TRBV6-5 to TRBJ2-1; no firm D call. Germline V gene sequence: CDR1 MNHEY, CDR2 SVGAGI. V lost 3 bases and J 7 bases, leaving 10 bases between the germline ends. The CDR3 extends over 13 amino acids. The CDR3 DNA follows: TGTGCCAGCAGTTATTTAGCTGGGAATGAGCAGTTCTTC. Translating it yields CASSYLAGNEQFF.

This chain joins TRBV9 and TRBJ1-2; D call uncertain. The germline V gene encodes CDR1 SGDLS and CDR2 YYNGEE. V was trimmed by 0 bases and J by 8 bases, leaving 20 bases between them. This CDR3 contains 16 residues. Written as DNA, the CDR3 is TGTGCCAGCAGCGTAGGGCCCGATACCTTAGGAGAGGGCTACACCTTC. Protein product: CASSVGPDTLGEGYTF.

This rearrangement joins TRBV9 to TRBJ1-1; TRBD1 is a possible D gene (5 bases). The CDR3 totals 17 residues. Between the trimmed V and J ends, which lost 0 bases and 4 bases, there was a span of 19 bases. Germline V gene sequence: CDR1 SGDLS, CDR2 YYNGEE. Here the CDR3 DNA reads TGTGCCAGCAGCGTAGGAGGAACAGGACACCTGACCACTGAAGCTTTCTTT. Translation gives CASSVGGTGHLTTEAFF.

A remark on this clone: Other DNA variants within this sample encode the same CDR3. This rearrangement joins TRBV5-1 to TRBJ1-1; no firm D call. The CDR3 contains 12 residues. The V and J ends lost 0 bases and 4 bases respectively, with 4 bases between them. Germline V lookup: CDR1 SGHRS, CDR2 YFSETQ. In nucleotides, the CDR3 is TGCGCCAGCAGCTTGGGTAGCACTGAAGCTTTCTTT. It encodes CASSLGSTEAFF.

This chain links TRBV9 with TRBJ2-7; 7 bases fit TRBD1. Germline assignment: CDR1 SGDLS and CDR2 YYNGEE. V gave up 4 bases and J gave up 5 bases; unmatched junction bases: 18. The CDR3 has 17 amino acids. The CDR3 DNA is TGTGCCAGCAGCCCCCGGGCCTCCGGGACAGCCTATGACGAGCAGTACTTC. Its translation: CASSPRASGTAYDEQYF. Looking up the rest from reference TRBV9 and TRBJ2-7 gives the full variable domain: DSGVTQTPKHLITATGQRVTLRCSPRSGDLSVYWYQQSLDQGLQFLIQYYNGEERAKGNILERFSAQQFPDLHSELNLSSLELGDSALYFCASSPRASGTAYDEQYFGPGTRLTVT.

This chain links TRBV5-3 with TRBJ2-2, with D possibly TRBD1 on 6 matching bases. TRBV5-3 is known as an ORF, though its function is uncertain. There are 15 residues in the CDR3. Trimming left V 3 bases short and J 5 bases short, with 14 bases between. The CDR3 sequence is CARSSEQGFTGELFF. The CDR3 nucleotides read TGTGCCAGAAGCTCAGAACAGGGATTTACCGGGGAGCTGTTTTTT.

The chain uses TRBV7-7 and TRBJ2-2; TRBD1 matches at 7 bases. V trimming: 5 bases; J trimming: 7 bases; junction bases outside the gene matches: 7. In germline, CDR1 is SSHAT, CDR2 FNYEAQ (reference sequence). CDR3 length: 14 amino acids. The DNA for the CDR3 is TGTGCCAGCAGCCAAGACAGGGCGGTCGGGGAGCTGTTTTTT. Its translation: CASSQDRAVGELFF.

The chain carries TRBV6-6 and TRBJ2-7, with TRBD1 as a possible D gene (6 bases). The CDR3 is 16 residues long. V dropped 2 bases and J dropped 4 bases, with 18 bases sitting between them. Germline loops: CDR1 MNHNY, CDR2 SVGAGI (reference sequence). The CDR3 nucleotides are TGTGCCAGCAGTTACGGGGGCGACCGAGGTAGATACGAGCAGTACTTC. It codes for CASSYGGDRGRYEQYF.

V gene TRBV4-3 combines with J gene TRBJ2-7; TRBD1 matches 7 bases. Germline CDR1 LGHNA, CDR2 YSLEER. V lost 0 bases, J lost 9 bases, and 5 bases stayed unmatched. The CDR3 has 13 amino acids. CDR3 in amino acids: CASSQERGQGQYF. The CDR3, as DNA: TGCGCCAGCAGCCAAGAGAGGGGGCAGGGGCAGTACTTC.

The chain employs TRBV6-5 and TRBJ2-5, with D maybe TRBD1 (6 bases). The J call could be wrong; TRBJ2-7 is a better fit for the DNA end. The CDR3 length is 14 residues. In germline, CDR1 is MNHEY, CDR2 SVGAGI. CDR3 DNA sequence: TGTGCCAGCACGCGACAGGCTTCCTCCTACGAGCAGTACTTC. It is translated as CASTRQASSYEQYF.